This T cell receptor (beta chain) stems from a study of blood T cell repertoires in COVID-19. The germline gives CDR1 SEHNR, CDR2 FQNEAQ (reference sequence). This CDR3 is built from 15 residues. The ends lost 1 base at V and 10 bases at J; junction bases unmatched: 7. Authors' data handling: Nucleated cell number was recorded as an estimate derived from reference gene primer amplification. TCRdb keeps only in-frame clones here, not all; method: immunoSEQ multiplex PCR. That table gives V, J and clone size, and the DNA gave D and trimming. The repertoire includes 260,000 or so clones, 88% of them detected once, and about 8.6% sits in the top ten. This clone has just one count.

The sequence was obtained from a man aged 18 to 29 with active or convalescent COVID-19. The V gene is TRBV7-9, the J gene TRBJ1-6; the match to TRBD1 covers 7 bases. Sample: peripheral blood. DNA of the CDR3: TGTGCCAGCAGCTTAGGACAGGGATTACGCTCACCCCTCCACTTT. Protein product: CASSLGQGLRSPLHF.